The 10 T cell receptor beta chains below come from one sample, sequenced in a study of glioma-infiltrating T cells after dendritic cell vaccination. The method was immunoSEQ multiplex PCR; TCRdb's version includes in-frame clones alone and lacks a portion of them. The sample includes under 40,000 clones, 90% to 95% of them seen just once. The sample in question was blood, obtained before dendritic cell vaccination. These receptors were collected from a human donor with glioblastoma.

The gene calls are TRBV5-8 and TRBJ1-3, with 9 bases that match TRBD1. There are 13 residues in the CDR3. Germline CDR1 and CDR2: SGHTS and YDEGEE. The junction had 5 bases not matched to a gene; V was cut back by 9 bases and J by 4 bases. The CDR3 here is CATGTGSGNTIYF. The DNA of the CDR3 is TGTGCCACCGGGACAGGGTCAGGAAACACCATATATTTT.

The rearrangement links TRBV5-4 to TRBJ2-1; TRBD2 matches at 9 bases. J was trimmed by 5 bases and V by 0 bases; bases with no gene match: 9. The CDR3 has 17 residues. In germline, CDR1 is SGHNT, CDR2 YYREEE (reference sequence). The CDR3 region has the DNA TGTGCCAGCAGCTTGGGGCGGGGGGGCCAATCTAACAATGAGCAGTTCTTC. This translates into CASSLGRGGQSNNEQFF.

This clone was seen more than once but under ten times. In DNA form, the CDR3 reads TGTGCCAGCAGTGCTCCGGGACTAGGCATCAACGAGCAGTACTTC. Residues: CASSAPGLGINEQYF. This sequence joins TRBV6-6 and TRBJ2-7, with 8 bases lining up with TRBD2. There are 15 residues in the CDR3. Trimming cost V 5 bases and J 5 bases; bases outside gene matches: 11. In germline, CDR1 is MNHNY, CDR2 SVGAGI (reference sequence).

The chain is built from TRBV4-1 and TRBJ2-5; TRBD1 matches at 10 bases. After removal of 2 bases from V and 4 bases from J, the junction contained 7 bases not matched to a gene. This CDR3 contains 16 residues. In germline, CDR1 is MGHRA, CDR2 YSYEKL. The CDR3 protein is CASSQTGTGVRETQYF. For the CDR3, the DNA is TGCGCCAGCAGCCAAACCGGGACAGGGGTTCGAGAGACCCAGTACTTC.

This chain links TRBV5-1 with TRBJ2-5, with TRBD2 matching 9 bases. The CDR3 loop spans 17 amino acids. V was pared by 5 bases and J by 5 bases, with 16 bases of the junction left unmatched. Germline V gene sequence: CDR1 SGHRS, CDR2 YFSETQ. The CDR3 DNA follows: TGCGCCAGCAGGTCACGAACATATAGCGGGGGCCCCGAGACCCAGTACTTC. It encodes CASRSRTYSGGPETQYF.

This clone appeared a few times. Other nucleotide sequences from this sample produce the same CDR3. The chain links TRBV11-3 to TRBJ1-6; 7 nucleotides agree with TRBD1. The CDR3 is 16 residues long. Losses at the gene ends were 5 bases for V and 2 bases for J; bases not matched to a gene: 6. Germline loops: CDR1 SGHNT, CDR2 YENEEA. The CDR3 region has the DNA TGTGCCAGCAGCCCGCGACAGGGAACCTATAATTCACCCCTCCACTTT. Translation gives CASSPRQGTYNSPLHF. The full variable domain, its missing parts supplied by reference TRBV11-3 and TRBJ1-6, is EAGVVQSPRYKIIEKKQPVAFWCNPISGHNTLYWYLQNLGQGPELLIRYENEEAVDDSQLPKDRFSAERLKGVDSTLKIQPAELGDSAVYLCASSPRQGTYNSPLHFGNGTRLTVT.

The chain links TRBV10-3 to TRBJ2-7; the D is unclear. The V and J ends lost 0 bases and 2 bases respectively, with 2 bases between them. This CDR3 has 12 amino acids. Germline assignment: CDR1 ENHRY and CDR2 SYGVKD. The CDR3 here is CAISESAYEQYF. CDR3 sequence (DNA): TGTGCCATCAGTGAGTCCGCCTACGAGCAGTACTTC.

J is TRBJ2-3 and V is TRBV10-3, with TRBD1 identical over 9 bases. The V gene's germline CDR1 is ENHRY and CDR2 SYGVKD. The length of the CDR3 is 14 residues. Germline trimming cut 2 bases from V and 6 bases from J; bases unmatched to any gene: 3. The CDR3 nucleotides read TGTGCCATCAGTGAGGGACAGGGGAGGGATACGCAGTATTTT. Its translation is CAISEGQGRDTQYF.

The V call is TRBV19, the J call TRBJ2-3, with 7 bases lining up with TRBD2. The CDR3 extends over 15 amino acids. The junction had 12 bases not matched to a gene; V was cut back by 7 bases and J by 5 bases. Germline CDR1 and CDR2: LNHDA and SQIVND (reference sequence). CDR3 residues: CASNGEGAGIDTQYF. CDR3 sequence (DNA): TGTGCCAGTAACGGGGAAGGAGCGGGGATAGATACGCAGTATTTT.

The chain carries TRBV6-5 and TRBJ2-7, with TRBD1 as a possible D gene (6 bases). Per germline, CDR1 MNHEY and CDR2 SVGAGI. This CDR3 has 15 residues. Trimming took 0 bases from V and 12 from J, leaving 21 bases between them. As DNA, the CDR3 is TGTGCCAGCAGTTACTCGGGCAGGGGTCGTCTATTCTCGTACTTC. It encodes CASSYSGRGRLFSYF.